This T cell receptor (beta chain) was obtained from a study of T cell changes during pregnancy in multiple sclerosis. Clones were sequenced by immunoSEQ multiplex PCR, and TCRdb holds only the in-frame ones, with some missing. The profile covers some 52,000 clones, with 85% to 95% appearing a single time and around 0.25% taken by the ten largest. The sequence was obtained from a female donor with multiple sclerosis, enrolled in a pregnancy study. The input for sequencing was CD4+ T cells from peripheral blood mononuclear cells, taken in the third trimester of pregnancy.

CDR3 protein: CSARGGEAFF. The DNA of the CDR3 is TGCAGTGCTAGGGGGGGTGAAGCTTTCTTT. The chain carries TRBV20-1 and TRBJ1-1, with D possibly being TRBD1 (5 bases). The CDR3 is 10 residues long. V was shortened by 3 bases and J by 7 bases, with 6 bases between the two germline ends. Germline assignment: CDR1 DFQATT and CDR2 SNEGSKA (reference sequence).